The 18 T cell receptor beta chains reported below all come from one sample, sequenced in a study of identical twins. TCRdb re-called the 5' RACE reads through MiXCR, storing one row per CDR3 protein. The table lists about 390,000 distinct CDR3 sequences, roughly 9% of them singletons, with 8% to 9.5% in the top ten. What was sequenced was naive T cells sorted from blood. The origin of the receptors is a woman aged 45-65 years in good health.

V and J are TRBV10-2 and TRBJ2-7; D unclear. The CDR3 has 13 amino acids. The V gene lost 0 bases and the J gene lost 4 bases, with 7 bases spanning the gap. CDR1 and CDR2 (germline): WSHSY, SAAADI. The CDR3: CASSESELYEQYV. The CDR3 DNA sequence: TGCGCCAGCAGTGAGTCGGAGCTTTACGAGCAGTACGTC.

This clonotype occurred a few times. J is TRBJ2-1 and V is TRBV9; possibly TRBD2 for D (6 bases). Trimming shortened V by 0 bases and J by 5 bases, and 6 bases separated the two germline ends. Germline V gene data show CDR1 as SGDLS and CDR2 as YYNGEE. This CDR3 is built from 13 residues. CDR3 in amino acids: CASSVGGDNEQFF. In nucleotides, the CDR3 is TGTGCCAGCAGCGTAGGGGGGGACAATGAGCAGTTCTTC.

This clonotype has at least ten counts. The V and J genes are TRBV7-9 and TRBJ1-1; TRBD1 aligns across 7 bases. CDR3 size: 13 residues. CDR1 is SEHNR, CDR2 FQNEAQ, per germline (reference sequence). V was clipped by 10 bases and J by 5 bases; unmatched bases: 10. The CDR3 sequence: CATIRQGGTEAFF. The CDR3 DNA is TGTGCCACTATACGACAGGGAGGTACTGAAGCTTTCTTT.

This chain uses TRBV6-1 with TRBJ1-1; TRBD1 is a possible D gene (6 bases). V was shortened by 0 bases and J by 4 bases, with 9 bases between the two germline ends. CDR3 size: 14 residues. Germline V CDR1 and CDR2: MNHNS, SASEGT. The CDR3 nucleotides read TGTGCCAGCAGTGAAGCGGGGGCCCGCACTGAAGCTTTCTTT. It specifies CASSEAGARTEAFF.

The chain has TRBV5-6 and TRBJ2-2, with TRBD1 identical over 7 bases. Germline CDR1 and CDR2: SGHDT and YYEEEE. J lost 7 bases, V lost 4 bases, and 10 bases had no gene match. The CDR3 spans 15 residues. The CDR3: CASSLLDRDGGELFF. DNA of the CDR3: TGTGCCAGCAGCCTCCTTGACAGGGATGGCGGGGAGCTGTTTTTT. Using reference TRBV5-6 and TRBJ2-2 for the parts outside the CDR3, the full variable domain is DAGVTQSPTHLIKTRGQQVTLRCSPKSGHDTVSWYQQALGQGPQFIFQYYEEEERQRGNFPDRFSGHQFPNYSSELNVNALLLGDSALYLCASSLLDRDGGELFFGEGSRLTVL.

The chain is built from TRBV27 and TRBJ2-1, with D possibly being TRBD1 or TRBD2 (5 bases each). V was clipped by 3 bases and J by 9 bases, with 24 bases between them. CDR1 and CDR2 (germline): MNHEY, SMNVEV (reference sequence). This CDR3 has 17 residues. The CDR3 sequence: CASSLGRGGHVPGEQFF. DNA for the CDR3: TGTGCCAGCAGTTTGGGTAGGGGCGGGCACGTCCCCGGTGAGCAGTTCTTC.

This clonotype has a count of ten or more. The genes are TRBV25-1 and TRBJ2-2, with TRBD2 identical over 8 bases. Germline V gene data show CDR1 as MGHDK and CDR2 as SYGVNS. V was pared by 6 bases and J by 6 bases, with 9 bases of the junction left unmatched. CDR3 length equals 15 residues. The CDR3, as DNA: TGTGCCAGCAGAGTAGCGGGAAGAGAGGCCGGGGAGCTGTTTTTT. Protein sequence: CASRVAGREAGELFF.

This clonotype was detected ten times or more. J is TRBJ2-2 and V is TRBV5-1, with D possibly being TRBD1 (6 bases). The CDR3 has 14 amino acids. Germline V lookup: CDR1 SGHRS, CDR2 YFSETQ. The V end was cut by 5 bases, the J end by 0 bases, with 8 bases between. This CDR3 reads CASRGTTNTGELFF. The CDR3 bases are TGCGCCAGCAGAGGGACAACGAACACCGGGGAGCTGTTTTTT.

This clonotype was recorded many times. The chain is built from TRBV27 and TRBJ2-5; D possibly corresponds to TRBD2 (6 bases). Trimming removed 7 bases from V and 3 bases from J, with 12 bases in between. There are 13 residues in the CDR3. Germline loops: CDR1 MNHEY, CDR2 SMNVEV (reference sequence). The CDR3 region has the DNA TGTGCCAGCACGGGGGATTTAAAAGAGACCCAGTACTTC. Its protein is CASTGDLKETQYF.

This clonotype was detected only a few times. This chain joins TRBV7-6 and TRBJ1-4; TRBD1 agrees at 9 bases. The CDR3 has 15 amino acids. V lost 5 bases and J lost 8; bases outside the gene matches: 9. Germline V gives CDR1 SGHVS, CDR2 FNYEAQ. Here the CDR3 reads CASSPPGTGKEKLFF. The CDR3 region has the DNA TGTGCCAGCAGCCCCCCGGGGACAGGGAAGGAAAAACTGTTTTTT.

This clonotype was seen more than once but under ten times. This sequence joins TRBV18 and TRBJ2-6; D may correspond to TRBD1 or TRBD2 (5 bases each). V was clipped by 1 base and J by 0 bases, with 10 bases between them. The V gene's germline CDR1 is KGHSH and CDR2 LQKENI. The CDR3 runs to 17 residues. For the CDR3, the DNA is TGTGCCAGCTCACCACGGGACGCCGGCTCTGGGGCCAACGTCCTGACTTTC. Amino acids: CASSPRDAGSGANVLTF.

The chain couples TRBV28 to TRBJ2-3, with a tentative D call TRBD2 (6 bases). The V gene lost 6 bases and the J gene lost 1 base, with 11 bases spanning the gap. The CDR3 sequence is 14 residues long. Germline V gene lookup returns CDR1 MDHEN and CDR2 SYDVKM. The CDR3 DNA follows: TGTGCCAGCAGAAGACTAGTAGGCACAGATACGCAGTATTTT. It specifies CASRRLVGTDTQYF.

V is TRBV12-3 or TRBV12-4 and J is TRBJ2-2; weak D call: TRBD1 (6 bases). This CDR3 is built from 14 residues. Trimming removed 5 bases at V and 6 bases at J, with 13 bases between. The CDR3 protein is CASSETGTAGELFF. Here the CDR3 DNA reads TGTGCCAGCAGTGAAACAGGGACGGCCGGGGAGCTGTTTTTT.

The chain has TRBV24-1 and TRBJ2-1, with D unclear. Germline CDR1 and CDR2: KGHDR and SFDVKD. This CDR3 contains 12 residues. V gave up 2 bases and J gave up 4 bases, with 2 bases separating them. CDR3 loop: CATSDWYNEQFF. DNA for the CDR3: TGTGCCACCAGTGATTGGTACAATGAGCAGTTCTTC.

The sample holds many counts of this clonotype. The rearrangement links TRBV11-3 to TRBJ2-1; 8 nucleotides agree with TRBD2. J was trimmed by 6 bases and V by 5 bases; bases with no gene match: 6. Looked up from germline, CDR1 is SGHNT and CDR2 is YENEEA. The CDR3 sequence is 14 residues long. The CDR3 sequence: CASSGREGLNEQFF. The CDR3 DNA is TGTGCCAGCAGCGGTCGGGAGGGCCTCAATGAGCAGTTCTTC. Full variable domain (missing parts from reference TRBV11-3 and TRBJ2-1): EAGVVQSPRYKIIEKKQPVAFWCNPISGHNTLYWYLQNLGQGPELLIRYENEEAVDDSQLPKDRFSAERLKGVDSTLKIQPAELGDSAVYLCASSGREGLNEQFFGPGTRLTVL.

The J gene is TRBJ2-1, the V gene TRBV12-3 or TRBV12-4; 11 bases are a match to TRBD1. The CDR3 covers 18 residues. V trimming: 2 bases; J trimming: 4 bases; junction bases outside the gene matches: 10. This CDR3 is CASSLFLAGTGGYNEQFF. CDR3 nucleotides: TGTGCCAGCAGTTTATTCTTGGCCGGGACAGGGGGTTACAATGAGCAGTTCTTC.

The sample holds many counts of this clonotype. The chain carries TRBV24-1 and TRBJ2-2, with D perhaps matching TRBD1 (5 bases). CDR3 length: 13 residues. CDR1 is KGHDR, CDR2 SFDVKD, per germline. Between the trimmed V and J ends, which lost 5 bases and 7 bases, there was a span of 10 bases. Here the CDR3 reads CATSVAGIGELFF. The CDR3 nucleotides are TGTGCCACCAGTGTCGCAGGGATCGGGGAGCTGTTTTTT.

This clonotype was detected ten times or more. V and J are TRBV12-3 or TRBV12-4 and TRBJ1-1; D perhaps matches TRBD1 (6 bases). The CDR3 consists of 15 residues. V was cut by 3 bases and J by 4 bases, with 15 bases left in between. The CDR3 loop is CASSLIGGAGTEAFF. CDR3 in DNA: TGTGCCAGCAGTTTGATTGGGGGCGCCGGCACTGAAGCTTTCTTT.